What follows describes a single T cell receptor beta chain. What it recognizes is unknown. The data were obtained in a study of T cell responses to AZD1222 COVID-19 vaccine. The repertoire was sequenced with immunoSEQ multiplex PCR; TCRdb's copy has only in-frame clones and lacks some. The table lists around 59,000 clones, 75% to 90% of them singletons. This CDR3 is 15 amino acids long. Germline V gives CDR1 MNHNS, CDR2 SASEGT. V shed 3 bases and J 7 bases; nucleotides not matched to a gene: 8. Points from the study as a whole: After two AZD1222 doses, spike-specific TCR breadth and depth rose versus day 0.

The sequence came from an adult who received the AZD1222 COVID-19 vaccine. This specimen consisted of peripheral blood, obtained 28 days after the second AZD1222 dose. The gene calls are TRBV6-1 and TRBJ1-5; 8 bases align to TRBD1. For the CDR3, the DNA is TGTGCCAGCAGTGATCGGACAGGGTCGGGACAGCCCCAGCATTTT. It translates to CASSDRTGSGQPQHF.